The clone carrying this T cell receptor beta chain was picked up a small number of times. V shed 5 bases, J shed 0 bases, and the junction held 9 bases outside the gene matches. CDR3 size: 17 residues. The germline V gene encodes CDR1 SGHAT and CDR2 FQDESV (reference sequence). TCRdb passed the 5' RACE reads through MiXCR, listing each CDR3 protein once. This repertoire shows fewer than 75,000 distinct CDR3 sequences, around 15% found once; its top ten account for about 4.7%. This sample stems from a study of T cells of healthy individuals. The receptor comes from a human donor in good health. The chain joins TRBV11-1 to TRBJ2-1; 8 nucleotides match TRBD2. In DNA form, the CDR3 reads TGTGCCAGCAGCCCGGAGGGAGCGGGGGTCTCCTACAATGAGCAGTTCTTC. Translating it yields CASSPEGAGVSYNEQFF.